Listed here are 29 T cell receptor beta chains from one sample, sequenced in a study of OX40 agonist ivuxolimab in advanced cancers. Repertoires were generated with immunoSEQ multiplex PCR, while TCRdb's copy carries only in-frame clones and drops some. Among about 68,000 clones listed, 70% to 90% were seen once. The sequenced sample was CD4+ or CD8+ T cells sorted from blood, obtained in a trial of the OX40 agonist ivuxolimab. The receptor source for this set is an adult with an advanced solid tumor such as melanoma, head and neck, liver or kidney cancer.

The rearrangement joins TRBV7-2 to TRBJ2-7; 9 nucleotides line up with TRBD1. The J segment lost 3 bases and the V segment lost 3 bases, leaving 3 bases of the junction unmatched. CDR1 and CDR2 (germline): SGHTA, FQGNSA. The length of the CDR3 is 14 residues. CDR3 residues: CASSLMTGGYEQYF. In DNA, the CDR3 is TGTGCCAGCAGCTTGATGACAGGGGGCTACGAGCAGTACTTC.

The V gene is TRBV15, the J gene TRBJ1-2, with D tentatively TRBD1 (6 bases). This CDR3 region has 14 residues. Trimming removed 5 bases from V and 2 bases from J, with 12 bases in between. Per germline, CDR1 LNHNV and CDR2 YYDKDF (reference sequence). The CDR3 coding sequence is TGTGCCACCAGCTCTAGGACAGCCAACTATGGCTACACCTTC. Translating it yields CATSSRTANYGYTF.

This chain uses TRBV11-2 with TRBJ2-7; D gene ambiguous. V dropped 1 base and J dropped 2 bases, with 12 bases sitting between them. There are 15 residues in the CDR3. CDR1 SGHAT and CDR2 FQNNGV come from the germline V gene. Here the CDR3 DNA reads TGTGCCAGCAGCTTAGCGGGCAGCATCACCTACGAGCAGTACTTC. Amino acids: CASSLAGSITYEQYF.

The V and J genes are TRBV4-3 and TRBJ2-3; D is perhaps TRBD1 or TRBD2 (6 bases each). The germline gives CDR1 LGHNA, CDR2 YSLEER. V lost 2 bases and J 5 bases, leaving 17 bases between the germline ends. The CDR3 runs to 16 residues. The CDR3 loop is CASSQNGPGAGDTQYF. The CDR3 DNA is TGCGCCAGCAGCCAAAACGGGCCGGGGGCGGGAGATACGCAGTATTTT.

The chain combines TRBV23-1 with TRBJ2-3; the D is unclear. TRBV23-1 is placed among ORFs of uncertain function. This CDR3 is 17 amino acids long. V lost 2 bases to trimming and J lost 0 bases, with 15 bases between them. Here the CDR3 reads CASSQKRLAASTDTQYF. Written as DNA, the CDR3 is TGCGCCAGCAGTCAAAAAAGGTTGGCCGCTAGCACAGATACGCAGTATTTT.

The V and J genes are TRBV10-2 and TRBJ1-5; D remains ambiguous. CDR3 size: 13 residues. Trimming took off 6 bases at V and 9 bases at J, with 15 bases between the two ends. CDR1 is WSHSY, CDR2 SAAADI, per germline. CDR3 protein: CASSGIDGRPQHF. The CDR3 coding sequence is TGCGCCAGCAGCGGGATAGACGGTCGGCCCCAGCATTTT.

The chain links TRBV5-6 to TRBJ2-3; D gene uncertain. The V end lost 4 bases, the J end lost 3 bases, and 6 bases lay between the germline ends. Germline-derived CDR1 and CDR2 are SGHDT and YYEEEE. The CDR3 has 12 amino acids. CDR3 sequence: CASSPGTDTQYF. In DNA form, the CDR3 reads TGTGCCAGCAGCCCCGGTACAGATACGCAGTATTTT.

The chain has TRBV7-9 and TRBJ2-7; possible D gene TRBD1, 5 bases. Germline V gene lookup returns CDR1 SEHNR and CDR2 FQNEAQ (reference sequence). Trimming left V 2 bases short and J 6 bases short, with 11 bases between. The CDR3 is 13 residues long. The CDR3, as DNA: TGTGCCAGCAGCTTACCTCAGGGTTCCGAGCAGTACTTC. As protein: CASSLPQGSEQYF. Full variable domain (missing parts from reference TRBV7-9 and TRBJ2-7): DTGVSQNPRHKITKRGQNVTFRCDPISEHNRLYWYRQTLGQGPEFLTYFQNEAQLEKSRLLSDRFSAERPKGSFSTLEIQRTEQGDSAMYLCASSLPQGSEQYFGPGTRLTVT.

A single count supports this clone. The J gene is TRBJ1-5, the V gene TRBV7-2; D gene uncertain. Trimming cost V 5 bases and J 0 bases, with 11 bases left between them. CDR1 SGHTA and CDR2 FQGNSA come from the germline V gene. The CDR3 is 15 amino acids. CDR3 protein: CASSQDGYSNQPQHF. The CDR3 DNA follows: TGTGCCAGCAGCCAGGACGGTTATAGCAATCAGCCCCAGCATTTT.

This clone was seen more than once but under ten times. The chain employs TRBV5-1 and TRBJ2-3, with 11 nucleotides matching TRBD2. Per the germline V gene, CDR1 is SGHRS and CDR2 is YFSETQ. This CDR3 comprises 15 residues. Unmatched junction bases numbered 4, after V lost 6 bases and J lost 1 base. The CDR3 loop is CASTRLAGRTDTQYF. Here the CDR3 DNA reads TGCGCCAGCACCCGACTAGCGGGGCGCACAGATACGCAGTATTTT.

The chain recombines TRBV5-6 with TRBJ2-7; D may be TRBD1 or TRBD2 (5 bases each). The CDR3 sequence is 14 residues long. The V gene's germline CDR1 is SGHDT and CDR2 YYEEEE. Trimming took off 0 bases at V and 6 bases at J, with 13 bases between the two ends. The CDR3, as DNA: TGTGCCAGCAGCTTGGGAGGGGTTGGACTCGAGCAGTACTTC. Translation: CASSLGGVGLEQYF.

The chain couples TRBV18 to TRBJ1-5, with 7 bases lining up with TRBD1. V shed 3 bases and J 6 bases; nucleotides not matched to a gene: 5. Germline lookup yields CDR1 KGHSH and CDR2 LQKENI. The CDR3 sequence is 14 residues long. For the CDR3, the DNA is TGTGCCAGCTCACCCCAGGGGGGGGTTCAGCCCCAGCATTTT. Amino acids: CASSPQGGVQPQHF.

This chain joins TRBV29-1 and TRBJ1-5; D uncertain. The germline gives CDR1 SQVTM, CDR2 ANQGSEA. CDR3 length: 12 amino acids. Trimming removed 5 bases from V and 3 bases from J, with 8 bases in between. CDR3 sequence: CSVSTPNQPQHF. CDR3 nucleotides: TGCAGCGTTAGCACACCCAATCAGCCCCAGCATTTT.

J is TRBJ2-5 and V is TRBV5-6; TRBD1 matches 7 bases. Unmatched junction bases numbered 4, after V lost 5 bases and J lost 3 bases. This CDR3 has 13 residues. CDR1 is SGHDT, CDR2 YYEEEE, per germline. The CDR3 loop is CASRPGTEETQYF. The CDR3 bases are TGTGCCAGCAGGCCCGGGACAGAAGAGACCCAGTACTTC.

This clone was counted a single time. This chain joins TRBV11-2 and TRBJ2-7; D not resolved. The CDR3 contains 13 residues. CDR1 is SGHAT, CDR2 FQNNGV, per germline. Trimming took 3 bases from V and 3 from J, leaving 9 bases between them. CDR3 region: CASSLNTFYEQYF. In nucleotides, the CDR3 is TGTGCCAGCAGCTTGAACACCTTCTACGAGCAGTACTTC.

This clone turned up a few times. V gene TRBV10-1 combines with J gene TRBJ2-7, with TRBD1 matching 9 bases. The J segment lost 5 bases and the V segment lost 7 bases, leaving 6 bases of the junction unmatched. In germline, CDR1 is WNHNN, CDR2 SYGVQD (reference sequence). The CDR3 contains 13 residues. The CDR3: CASKGQGGDEQYF. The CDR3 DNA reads TGCGCCAGCAAGGGACAGGGAGGGGACGAGCAGTACTTC.

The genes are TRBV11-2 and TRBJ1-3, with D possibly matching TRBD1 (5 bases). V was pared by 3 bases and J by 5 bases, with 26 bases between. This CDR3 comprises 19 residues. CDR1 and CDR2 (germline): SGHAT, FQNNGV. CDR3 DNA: TGTGCCAGCAGCTTGTTCGATGGGGGGACGAGTCCTCTAAGAAACACCATATATTTT. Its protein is CASSLFDGGTSPLRNTIYF.

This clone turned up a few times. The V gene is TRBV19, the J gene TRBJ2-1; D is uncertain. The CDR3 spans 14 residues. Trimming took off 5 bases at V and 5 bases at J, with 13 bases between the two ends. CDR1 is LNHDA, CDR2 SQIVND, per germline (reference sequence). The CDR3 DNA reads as TGTGCCAGTAGTGCCACATGGACCGACAATGAGCAGTTCTTC. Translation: CASSATWTDNEQFF.

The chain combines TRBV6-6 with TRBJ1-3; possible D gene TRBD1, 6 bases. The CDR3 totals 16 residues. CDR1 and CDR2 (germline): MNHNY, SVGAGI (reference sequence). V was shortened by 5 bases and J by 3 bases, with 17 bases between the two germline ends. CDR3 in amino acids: CASSPRIGGGGNTIYF. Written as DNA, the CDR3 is TGTGCCAGCAGTCCCCGTATAGGGGGGGGTGGAAACACCATATATTTT.

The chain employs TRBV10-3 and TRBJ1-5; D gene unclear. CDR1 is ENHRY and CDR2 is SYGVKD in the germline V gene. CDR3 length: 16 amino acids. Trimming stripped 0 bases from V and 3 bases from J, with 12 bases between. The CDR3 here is CAISESGGSYNQPQHF. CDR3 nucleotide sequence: TGTGCCATCAGTGAGTCCGGTGGGAGCTACAATCAGCCCCAGCATTTT.

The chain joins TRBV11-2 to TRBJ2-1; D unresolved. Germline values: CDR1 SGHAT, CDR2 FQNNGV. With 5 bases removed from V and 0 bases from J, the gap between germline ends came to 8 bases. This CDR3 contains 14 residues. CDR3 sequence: CASSLGPSYNEQFF. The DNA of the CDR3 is TGTGCCAGCAGCCTCGGCCCCTCCTACAATGAGCAGTTCTTC.

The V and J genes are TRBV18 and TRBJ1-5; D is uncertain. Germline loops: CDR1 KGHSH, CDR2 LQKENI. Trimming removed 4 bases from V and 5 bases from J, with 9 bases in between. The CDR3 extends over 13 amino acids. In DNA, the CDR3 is TGTGCCAGCTCACTCTCTTCAGATCAGCCCCAGCATTTT. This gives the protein CASSLSSDQPQHF.

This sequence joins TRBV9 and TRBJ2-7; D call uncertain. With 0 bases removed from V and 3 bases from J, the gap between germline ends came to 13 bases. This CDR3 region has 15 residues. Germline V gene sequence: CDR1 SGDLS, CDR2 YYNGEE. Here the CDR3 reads CASSVEAALNYEQYF. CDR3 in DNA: TGTGCCAGCAGCGTAGAAGCAGCCCTAAACTACGAGCAGTACTTC.

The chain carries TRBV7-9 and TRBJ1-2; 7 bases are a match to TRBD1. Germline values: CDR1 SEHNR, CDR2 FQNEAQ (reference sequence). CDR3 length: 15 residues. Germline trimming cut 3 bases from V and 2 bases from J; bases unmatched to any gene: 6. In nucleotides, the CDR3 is TGTGCCAGCAGCTTCATCGACAGGGACAACTATGGCTACACCTTC. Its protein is CASSFIDRDNYGYTF.

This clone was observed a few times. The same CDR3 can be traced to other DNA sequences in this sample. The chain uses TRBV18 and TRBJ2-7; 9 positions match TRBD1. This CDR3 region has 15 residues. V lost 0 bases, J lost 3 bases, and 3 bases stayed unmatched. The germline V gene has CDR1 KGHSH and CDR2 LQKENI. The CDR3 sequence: CASSPPGQGFYEQYF. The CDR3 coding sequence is TGTGCCAGCTCACCACCGGGACAGGGCTTCTACGAGCAGTACTTC.

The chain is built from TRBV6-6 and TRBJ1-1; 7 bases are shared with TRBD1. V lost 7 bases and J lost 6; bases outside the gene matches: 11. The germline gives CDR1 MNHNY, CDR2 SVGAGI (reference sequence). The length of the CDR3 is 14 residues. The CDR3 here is CASTLDREYAEAFF. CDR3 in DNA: TGTGCCAGCACCCTCGACAGGGAATACGCTGAAGCTTTCTTT.

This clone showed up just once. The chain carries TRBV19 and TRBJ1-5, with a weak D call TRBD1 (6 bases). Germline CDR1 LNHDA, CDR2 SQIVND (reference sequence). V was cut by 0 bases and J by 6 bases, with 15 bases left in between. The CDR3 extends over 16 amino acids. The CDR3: CASSIDHGGPGQPQHF. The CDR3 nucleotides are TGTGCCAGTAGTATAGATCATGGGGGGCCTGGTCAGCCCCAGCATTTT.

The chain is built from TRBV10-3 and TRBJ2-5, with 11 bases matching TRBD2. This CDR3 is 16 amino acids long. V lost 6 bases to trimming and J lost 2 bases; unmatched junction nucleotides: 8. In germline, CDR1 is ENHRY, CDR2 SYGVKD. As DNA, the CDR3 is TGTGCCATCAGGTCCGGGACTAGCGGAAGACAAGAGACCCAGTACTTC. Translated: CAIRSGTSGRQETQYF.

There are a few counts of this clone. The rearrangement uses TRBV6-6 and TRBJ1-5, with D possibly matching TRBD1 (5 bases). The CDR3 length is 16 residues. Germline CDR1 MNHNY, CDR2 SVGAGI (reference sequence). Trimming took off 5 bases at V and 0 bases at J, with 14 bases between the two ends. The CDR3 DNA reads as TGTGCCAGCAGTCCCCCAGGGAGCCTTAGCAATCAGCCCCAGCATTTT. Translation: CASSPPGSLSNQPQHF.